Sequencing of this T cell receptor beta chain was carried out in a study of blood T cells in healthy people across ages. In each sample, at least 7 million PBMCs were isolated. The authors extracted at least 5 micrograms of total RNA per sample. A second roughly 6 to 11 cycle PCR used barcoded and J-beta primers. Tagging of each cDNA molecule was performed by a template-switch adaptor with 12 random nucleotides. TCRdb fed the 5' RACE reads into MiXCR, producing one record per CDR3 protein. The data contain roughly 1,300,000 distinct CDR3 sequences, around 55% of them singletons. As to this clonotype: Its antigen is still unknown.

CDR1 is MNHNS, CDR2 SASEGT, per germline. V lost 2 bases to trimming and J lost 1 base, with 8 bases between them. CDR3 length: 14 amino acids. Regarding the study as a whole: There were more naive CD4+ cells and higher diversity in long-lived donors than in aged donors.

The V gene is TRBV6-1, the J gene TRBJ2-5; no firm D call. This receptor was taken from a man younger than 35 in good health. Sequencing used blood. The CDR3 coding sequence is TGTGCCAGCAGTGAAAGTGCGGCCCAAGAGACCCAGTACTTC. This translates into CASSESAAQETQYF.